Detailed here is one T cell receptor beta chain. Its antigen is currently unknown. CDR3 length: 13 amino acids. Between the trimmed V and J ends, which lost 6 bases and 2 bases, there was a span of 10 bases. Using its own MiXCR run on the reads, TCRdb lists one record per CDR3 protein. The repertoire consists of 100,000 to 150,000 distinct CDR3 sequences, with roughly 32% occurring once and the leading ten covering roughly 50%. This sample stems from a study of T cell repertoires in cytomegalovirus infection. About the research overall: CMV epitopes that were recently identified and HLA-C-restricted were used alongside well-studied HLA-B-restricted ones. An indication of both CMV infection and matching HLA type came from public TCR beta signatures. Regarding the study as a whole: Totalled public TCR beta family frequency picked out people who carried CMV plus the relevant HLA. Dominating the ex vivo response were HLA-C-restricted CMV-specific TCR beta clonotypes.

This clonotype originated in a human donor in good health (CMV status not recorded). Some clones in this sample may be carry-over from other donors' samples. The sequencing here drew on CD8+ T cells from cultured PBMCs, taken from culture after CMV antigen stimulation. V usage is TRBV12-3 or TRBV12-4 and J usage is TRBJ1-2; D uncertain. CDR3 residues: CASRRLSNYGYTF. CDR3 DNA sequence: TGTGCCAGCAGGCGTCTCTCGAACTATGGCTACACCTTC.